The 28 T cell receptor beta chains below were found in one sample sequenced in a study of control samples from healthy donors and cancer patients. Profiled with immunoSEQ multiplex PCR; TCRdb holds only in-frame clones, not every one. The table shows about 84,000 clones, with 75% to 85% occurring only once. Sequenced material: PBMCs. These receptor sequences come from a man aged 55 to 70 with head and neck cancer.

The chain joins TRBV19 to TRBJ2-4; D might be TRBD1 or TRBD2, each matching 5 bases. In germline, CDR1 is LNHDA, CDR2 SQIVND (reference sequence). Trimming cost V 2 bases and J 0 bases, with 20 bases left between them. The CDR3 has 19 amino acids. CDR3 sequence reads: CASSIQGTMGPLAKNIQYF. CDR3 nucleotide sequence: TGTGCCAGTAGTATACAAGGGACGATGGGGCCCCTAGCCAAAAACATTCAGTACTTC.

V usage is TRBV5-1 and J usage is TRBJ2-5; D possibly corresponds to TRBD1 (6 bases). V lost 7 bases to trimming and J lost 2 bases, with 9 bases between them. The germline V gene has CDR1 SGHRS and CDR2 YFSETQ. The CDR3 consists of 12 residues. The DNA for the CDR3 is TGCGCCAGCTTTACAGGGCAAGAGACCCAGTACTTC. This translates into CASFTGQETQYF.

The chain links TRBV28 to TRBJ1-3; no clear D gene. Germline-derived CDR1 and CDR2 are MDHEN and SYDVKM. This CDR3 contains 15 residues. Trimming took 3 bases from V and 2 from J, leaving 11 bases between them. The CDR3 reads CASSLAGRTGNTIYF. CDR3 nucleotides: TGTGCCAGCAGTTTGGCAGGAAGGACTGGAAACACCATATATTTT.

The V gene is TRBV5-5, the J gene TRBJ2-4; D unclear. The ends were cut back, 0 bases at V and 0 bases at J, with 10 bases in the middle. The CDR3 runs 16 residues. Germline V gene lookup returns CDR1 SGHKS and CDR2 YYEKEE (reference sequence). The CDR3 DNA reads as TGTGCCAGCAGCTTGGATTGGCGGAGAGCCAAAAACATTCAGTACTTC. As protein: CASSLDWRRAKNIQYF.

This chain connects TRBV6-8 to TRBJ1-2; 8 positions match TRBD1. Germline loops: CDR1 MNHGY, CDR2 SAAAGT. The CDR3 length is 14 residues. V lost 9 bases and J lost 3; bases outside the gene matches: 9. CDR3 sequence reads: CARAQGARDYGYTF. CDR3 in DNA: TGTGCCAGAGCTCAGGGGGCGCGCGACTATGGCTACACCTTC.

The CDR3 loop is CATSAVDTFYNEQFF. In nucleotides, the CDR3 is TGTGCCACCAGTGCTGTGGATACCTTCTACAATGAGCAGTTCTTC. V and J are TRBV24-1 and TRBJ2-1; D is undetermined. Trimming pared 5 bases from V and 3 bases from J, leaving 13 bases between. The CDR3 sequence is 15 residues long. CDR1 is KGHDR and CDR2 is SFDVKD in the germline V gene.

The CDR3 sequence: CASSTSSVSSYNEQFF. CDR3 nucleotides: TGTGCCAGTAGTACCTCTAGCGTAAGCTCCTACAATGAGCAGTTCTTC. This chain uses TRBV19 with TRBJ2-1; D might be TRBD2 (6 bases). The CDR3 extends over 16 amino acids. Germline-derived CDR1 and CDR2 are LNHDA and SQIVND (reference sequence). V was cut by 4 bases and J by 0 bases, with 13 bases left in between.

The V gene is TRBV4-1, the J gene TRBJ2-3, with D perhaps TRBD2 (5 bases). Looked up from germline, CDR1 is MGHRA and CDR2 is YSYEKL. This CDR3 has 14 residues. The V and J ends lost 2 bases and 2 bases respectively, with 8 bases between them. CDR3 nucleotide sequence: TGCGCCAGCAGCCAAATAGCGTTCACAGATACGCAGTATTTT. It encodes CASSQIAFTDTQYF.

The rearrangement uses TRBV29-1 and TRBJ1-2; D ambiguous. CDR3 length: 13 residues. Between the trimmed V and J ends, which lost 4 bases and 6 bases, there was a span of 15 bases. Looked up from germline, CDR1 is SQVTM and CDR2 is ANQGSEA. The CDR3: CSVVSIVGNGYTF. CDR3 bases: TGCAGCGTTGTGTCCATTGTCGGTAATGGCTACACCTTC.

J is TRBJ2-1 and V is TRBV5-1; 9 bases match TRBD2. In germline, CDR1 is SGHRS, CDR2 YFSETQ. With V trimmed by 0 bases and J by 9 bases, 7 bases remained unmatched. The CDR3 is 15 amino acids. The chain's CDR3 is CASSLVAGGQVEQFF. For the CDR3, the DNA is TGCGCCAGCAGCTTGGTGGCGGGAGGGCAGGTTGAGCAGTTCTTC. Looking up the rest from reference TRBV5-1 and TRBJ2-1 gives the full variable domain: KAGVTQTPRYLIKTRGQQVTLSCSPISGHRSVSWYQQTPGQGLQFLFEYFSETQRNKGNFPGRFSGRQFSNSRSEMNVSTLELGDSALYLCASSLVAGGQVEQFFGPGTRLTVL.

This clone was counted once. The chain couples TRBV12-3 or TRBV12-4 to TRBJ1-3; the D is unclear. The ends were cut back, 5 bases at V and 4 bases at J, with 9 bases in the middle. The CDR3 spans 13 residues. The CDR3 bases are TGTGCCAGCAGTGAGCGATCCGGAAACACCATATATTTT. Translation: CASSERSGNTIYF.

V is TRBV5-1 and J is TRBJ1-1; no firm D call. CDR3 length: 14 amino acids. Looked up from germline, CDR1 is SGHRS and CDR2 is YFSETQ. V was pared by 1 base and J by 1 base, with 8 bases between. The CDR3 nucleotides read TGCGCCAGCAGCTTGTTACAGCCGAACACTGAAGCTTTCTTT. Its protein is CASSLLQPNTEAFF.

Worth noting for this clone: Other DNA sequences in the sample encode the same CDR3. The chain employs TRBV11-2 and TRBJ2-3; 7 nucleotides match TRBD1. CDR1 is SGHAT and CDR2 is FQNNGV in the germline V gene. The CDR3 has 14 amino acids. With V trimmed by 3 bases and J by 4 bases, 4 bases remained unmatched. The CDR3 nucleotides read TGTGCCAGCAGCTTGGGACAGTTCGCAGATACGCAGTATTTT. Protein: CASSLGQFADTQYF.

This clone is a singleton in its sample. V usage is TRBV19 and J usage is TRBJ1-4; unclear D gene. The V gene lost 7 bases and the J gene lost 7 bases, with 22 bases spanning the gap. The V gene's germline CDR1 is LNHDA and CDR2 SQIVND (reference sequence). The CDR3 sequence is 16 residues long. The CDR3 sequence is CASTPGRTLLFEKLFF. The CDR3 bases are TGTGCCAGTACCCCTGGGCGGACCCTGTTGTTTGAAAAACTGTTTTTT.

The gene calls are TRBV2 and TRBJ1-2; TRBD1 might be the D (6 bases). The CDR3 runs to 14 residues. Germline V lookup: CDR1 SNHLY, CDR2 FYNNEI. Trimming removed 8 bases at V and 4 bases at J, with 17 bases between. The CDR3 region is CASLVRGSLYGYTF. CDR3 in DNA: TGTGCCAGCCTAGTAAGGGGGTCCCTCTATGGCTACACCTTC.

The V and J genes are TRBV5-1 and TRBJ1-1; no clear D. Germline values: CDR1 SGHRS, CDR2 YFSETQ. The germline V and J ends were trimmed by 7 bases and 0 bases, with 13 bases remaining between them. CDR3 length: 14 amino acids. CDR3 residues: CASSPYLMNTEAFF. CDR3 sequence (DNA): TGCGCCAGCTCCCCTTATTTGATGAACACTGAAGCTTTCTTT.

This sequence joins TRBV9 and TRBJ2-5; 10 bases are shared with TRBD2. CDR3 size: 15 residues. With 6 bases clipped from V and 7 bases from J, the junction kept 12 bases outside the gene matches. The germline V gene encodes CDR1 SGDLS and CDR2 YYNGEE. DNA of the CDR3: TGTGCCAGCACCCGGGGGCTAGCGGGAGAGGGGACCCAGTACTTC. This sequence encodes CASTRGLAGEGTQYF.

The chain uses TRBV9 and TRBJ2-3; TRBD2 might be the D (6 bases). Looked up from germline, CDR1 is SGDLS and CDR2 is YYNGEE. This CDR3 is built from 16 residues. Between the trimmed V and J ends, which lost 0 bases and 5 bases, there was a span of 16 bases. The DNA of the CDR3 is TGTGCCAGCAGCGTAGAGGCCAGCGGGCGGTTAGATACGCAGTATTTT. Protein sequence: CASSVEASGRLDTQYF.

The rearrangement uses TRBV2 and TRBJ1-1; the match to TRBD1 covers 9 bases. This CDR3 spans 15 amino acids. Germline-derived CDR1 and CDR2 are SNHLY and FYNNEI. J gave up 1 base and V 6 bases, and 6 bases lay outside the gene matches. CDR3 DNA sequence: TGTGCCAGCAGAACCGACAGGGGGGGGAACACTGAAGCTTTCTTT. It specifies CASRTDRGGNTEAFF.

This chain's CDR3 is CASSPRAIQYF. Written as DNA, the CDR3 is TGTGCCAGCAGTCCCCGGGCCATTCAGTACTTC. The rearrangement links TRBV28 to TRBJ2-4; no firm D call. The CDR3 totals 11 residues. In germline, CDR1 is MDHEN, CDR2 SYDVKM. V lost 5 bases to trimming and J lost 9 bases, with 8 bases between them.

The J gene is TRBJ2-5, the V gene TRBV5-1; TRBD2 is a possible D gene (5 bases). CDR3 length: 13 residues. The germline V gene encodes CDR1 SGHRS and CDR2 YFSETQ. Between the trimmed V and J ends, which lost 4 bases and 3 bases, there was a span of 10 bases. CDR3 loop: CASSVMGEETQYF. The DNA for the CDR3 is TGCGCCAGCAGCGTTATGGGAGAAGAGACCCAGTACTTC.

As concerns this clone: Other DNA sequences in this sample translate to the same CDR3. This chain joins TRBV18 and TRBJ2-5, with 8 positions matching TRBD1. Trimming took 3 bases from V and 5 from J; bases not matched to a gene: 8. The germline V gene encodes CDR1 KGHSH and CDR2 LQKENI. The CDR3 runs 15 residues. CDR3 sequence reads: CASSPRGQGGETQYF. CDR3 in DNA: TGTGCCAGCTCACCTCGAGGACAGGGCGGCGAGACCCAGTACTTC.

This clone appeared a few times. The J gene is TRBJ1-4, the V gene TRBV7-9; tentative D call: TRBD1 (5 bases). This CDR3 region has 15 residues. The germline V and J ends were trimmed by 3 bases and 8 bases, with 16 bases remaining between them. Germline values: CDR1 SEHNR, CDR2 FQNEAQ (reference sequence). CDR3 region: CASSFPTVGKEKLFF. CDR3 bases: TGTGCCAGCAGCTTTCCGACAGTAGGGAAAGAAAAACTGTTTTTT.

V is TRBV5-1 and J is TRBJ1-2; D unclear. CDR1 is SGHRS and CDR2 is YFSETQ in the germline V gene. V shed 0 bases and J shed 2 bases, with 8 bases lying between them. This CDR3 comprises 14 residues. The CDR3 nucleotides are TGCGCCAGCAGCTTGGACGGCAGGAACTATGGCTACACCTTC. This translates into CASSLDGRNYGYTF.

The V call is TRBV5-1, the J call TRBJ2-1; 7 bases are shared with TRBD1. Per the germline V gene, CDR1 is SGHRS and CDR2 is YFSETQ. CDR3 length equals 15 residues. The V segment lost 3 bases and the J segment 8 bases; nucleotides outside the gene matches: 11. DNA for the CDR3: TGCGCCAGCAGCTCGGGACAGCTCACAAGTGATGAGCAGTTCTTC. Encoded protein: CASSSGQLTSDEQFF. The complete variable domain, with remaining parts taken from reference TRBV5-1 and TRBJ2-1, reads KAGVTQTPRYLIKTRGQQVTLSCSPISGHRSVSWYQQTPGQGLQFLFEYFSETQRNKGNFPGRFSGRQFSNSRSEMNVSTLELGDSALYLCASSSGQLTSDEQFFGPGTRLTVL.

V is TRBV5-1 and J is TRBJ2-1; the D is unclear. The V gene's germline CDR1 is SGHRS and CDR2 YFSETQ. Trimming stripped 0 bases from V and 6 bases from J, with 16 bases between. There are 16 residues in the CDR3. CDR3 residues: CASSLVWSVNSNEQFF. The CDR3 nucleotides are TGCGCCAGCAGCTTGGTCTGGTCAGTAAATAGCAATGAGCAGTTCTTC.

The chain carries TRBV19 and TRBJ1-2, with 10 bases matching TRBD1. Germline V lookup: CDR1 LNHDA, CDR2 SQIVND (reference sequence). The CDR3 sequence is 15 residues long. Trimming cost V 4 bases and J 1 base; bases outside gene matches: 3. The CDR3 here is CASSTGQGINYGYTF. The CDR3, as DNA: TGTGCCAGTAGTACGGGACAGGGGATTAACTATGGCTACACCTTC.

The chain joins TRBV13 to TRBJ2-1, with D unclear. CDR1 and CDR2 from the germline V gene are PRHDT and FYEKMQ (reference sequence). The germline V and J ends were trimmed by 2 bases and 7 bases, with 12 bases remaining between them. This CDR3 is 14 amino acids long. In DNA form, the CDR3 reads TGTGCCAGCAGCTTACGGCGACCTCCGAATGAGCAGTTCTTC. Translated, it gives CASSLRRPPNEQFF.